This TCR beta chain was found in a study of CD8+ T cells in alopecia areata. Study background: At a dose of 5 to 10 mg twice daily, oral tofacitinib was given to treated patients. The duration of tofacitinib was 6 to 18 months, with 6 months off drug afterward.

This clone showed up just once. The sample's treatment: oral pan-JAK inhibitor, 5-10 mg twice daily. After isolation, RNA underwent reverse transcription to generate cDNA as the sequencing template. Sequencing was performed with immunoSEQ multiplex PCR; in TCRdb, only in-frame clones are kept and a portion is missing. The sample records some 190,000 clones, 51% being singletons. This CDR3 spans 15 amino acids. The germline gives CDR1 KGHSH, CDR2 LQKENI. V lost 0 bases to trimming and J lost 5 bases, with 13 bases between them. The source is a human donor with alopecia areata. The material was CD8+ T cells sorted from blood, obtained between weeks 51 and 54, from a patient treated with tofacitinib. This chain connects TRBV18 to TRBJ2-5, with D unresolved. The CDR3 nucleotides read TGTGCCAGCTCACCACCGGTAAAGGGTCGGGAGACCCAGTACTTC. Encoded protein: CASSPPVKGRETQYF.